A single sample is the source of the 20 T cell receptor beta chains below, sequenced in a study of regulatory T cells in long-lasting Graves disease. Time point here: persistent/refractory GD, antithyroid drugs over 5 years with positive TRAb. With RNA extracted from PBMCs as input, the TCR library was made. Arm-PCR of CDR3 regions with iRepertoire HTBI primers generated TCR beta libraries. Using its own MiXCR run on the multiplex PCR reads, TCRdb lists one record per CDR3 protein. This table holds roughly 500,000 distinct CDR3 sequences, around 20% found once. The sample here was peripheral blood mononuclear cells (PBMCs), taken when the disease was refractory, from a patient treated with antithyroid drugs. The source of these receptors is a female donor with Graves disease.

The table lists this clonotype with many counts. The V call is TRBV6-1, the J call TRBJ2-5, with 12 bases lining up with TRBD2. Germline V gives CDR1 MNHNS, CDR2 SASEGT. The ends lost 7 bases at V and 4 bases at J; junction bases unmatched: 10. The CDR3 sequence is 16 residues long. The CDR3 protein is CASTETLLAGGETQYF. CDR3 DNA sequence: TGTGCCAGCACCGAGACACTACTAGCGGGAGGAGAGACCCAGTACTTC.

The chain employs TRBV12-3 or TRBV12-4 and TRBJ2-2; possibly TRBD2 for D (5 bases). The V end was cut by 4 bases, the J end by 1 base, with 13 bases between. This CDR3 has 16 amino acids. The DNA for the CDR3 is TGTGCCAGCAGTTACCCCCGAGGGCAGAACACCGGGGAGCTGTTTTTT. It is translated as CASSYPRGQNTGELFF.

This clonotype turned up a few times. This chain uses TRBV7-8 with TRBJ1-5; 7 bases match TRBD1. Germline V gene data show CDR1 as SGHVS and CDR2 as FQNEAQ. Trimming at V came to 4 bases and at J to 1 base, leaving 4 bases not matched to a gene. CDR3 size: 15 residues. The CDR3 DNA reads as TGTGCCAGCAGCTCATCCAGGGGGAGCAATCAGCCCCAGCATTTT. This encodes CASSSSRGSNQPQHF.

The sample holds a few counts of this clonotype. A single base separates this from a much larger clone, so it may be a read error. The chain uses TRBV28 and TRBJ2-2; TRBD2 matches at 14 bases. The CDR3 loop spans 18 amino acids. The V gene end was trimmed by 6 bases and the J gene end by 4 bases; junction bases not matched to a gene: 10. In germline, CDR1 is MDHEN, CDR2 SYDVKM. CDR3 in amino acids: CASRGTTSGRGSTGELFF. The CDR3 bases are TGTGCCAGCAGAGGGACGACTAGCGGGAGGGGAAGCACCGGGGAGCTGTTTTTT. The full variable domain, completed using reference TRBV28 and TRBJ2-2, is DVKVTQSSRYLVKRTGEKVFLECVQDMDHENMFWYRQDPGLGLRLIYFSYDVKMKEKGDIPEGYSVSREKKERFSLILESASTNQTSMYLCASRGTTSGRGSTGELFFGEGSRLTVL.

This clonotype was picked up a small number of times. The chain's CDR3 is CASSIWSQGGTEAFF. The CDR3 coding sequence is TGTGCCAGTAGTATATGGTCACAGGGAGGGACTGAAGCTTTCTTT. This chain links TRBV19 with TRBJ1-1; maybe TRBD1 (6 bases). This CDR3 contains 15 residues. The germline V gene encodes CDR1 LNHDA and CDR2 SQIVND (reference sequence). Trimming took 2 bases from V and 5 from J, leaving 15 bases between them.

As for this clonotype: This may be a read error, as it is one base from a much larger clone. The chain recombines TRBV7-9 with TRBJ1-4; D not certain. Trimming stripped 5 bases from V and 8 bases from J, with 15 bases between. CDR1 is SEHNR, CDR2 FQNEAQ, per germline (reference sequence). The CDR3 length is 14 residues. The CDR3 bases are TGTGCCAGCAGCCATGAAGCCGCGGGGGAAAAACTGTTTTTT. Its protein is CASSHEAAGEKLFF.

In this sample, this clonotype turned up a few times. This chain joins TRBV28 and TRBJ2-1, with 8 positions matching TRBD2. Germline V CDR1 and CDR2: MDHEN, SYDVKM. The CDR3 has 19 amino acids. The junction had 17 bases not matched to a gene; V was cut back by 7 bases and J by 0 bases. The CDR3 bases are TGTGCCAGCACCCTGATGGGGGGAATAGCGGGACCCTCCTACAATGAGCAGTTCTTC. It codes for CASTLMGGIAGPSYNEQFF.

This clonotype appeared a few times. The CDR3 protein is CSVEDLDSGEQYF. The CDR3 nucleotides read TGCAGCGTTGAAGATCTGGACTCTGGTGAGCAGTACTTC. The rearrangement uses TRBV29-1 and TRBJ2-7; weak D call: TRBD2 (5 bases). The CDR3 covers 13 residues. Germline V lookup: CDR1 SQVTM, CDR2 ANQGSEA. Trimming removed 0 bases from V and 7 bases from J, with 13 bases in between.

This clonotype was detected ten times or more. The chain links TRBV12-3 or TRBV12-4 to TRBJ1-2; TRBD1 is a possible D gene (6 bases). Trimming left V 8 bases short and J 4 bases short, with 17 bases between. This CDR3 contains 14 residues. DNA for the CDR3: TGTGCCAGCCCGAAGCCCGGGGGCGGCTATGGCTACACCTTC. Translated, it gives CASPKPGGGYGYTF.

The V and J genes are TRBV19 and TRBJ2-7; TRBD1 aligns across 8 bases. Germline V gene data show CDR1 as LNHDA and CDR2 as SQIVND (reference sequence). This CDR3 comprises 15 residues. The V and J ends lost 4 bases and 3 bases, in that order; junction bases with no gene match: 8. The CDR3 DNA reads as TGTGCCAGTAGTACATGGACAGGGTTAAGCTACGAGCAGTACTTC. Protein product: CASSTWTGLSYEQYF.

This clonotype showed up just a few times. The genes are TRBV27 and TRBJ1-6, with 12 bases fitting TRBD1. The CDR3 length is 15 residues. The germline V gene encodes CDR1 MNHEY and CDR2 SMNVEV (reference sequence). With 7 bases clipped from V and 7 bases from J, the junction kept 5 bases outside the gene matches. The CDR3 coding sequence is TGTGCCAGCAAACGGGACAGGGGGCGAAATTCACCCCTCCACTTT. This codes for CASKRDRGRNSPLHF.

This clonotype was recorded many times. V gene TRBV12-3 or TRBV12-4 combines with J gene TRBJ2-4, with 7 positions matching TRBD2. V lost 6 bases to trimming and J lost 4 bases; unmatched junction nucleotides: 6. The CDR3 loop spans 14 amino acids. CDR3 loop: CASSPEAGKNIQYF. The CDR3, as DNA: TGTGCCAGCAGCCCAGAAGCGGGGAAAAACATTCAGTACTTC.

The genes are TRBV29-1 and TRBJ2-1; D may be TRBD1 or TRBD2 (5 bases each). Germline V gives CDR1 SQVTM, CDR2 ANQGSEA. V dropped 6 bases and J dropped 9 bases, with 24 bases sitting between them. CDR3 length equals 15 residues. CDR3 sequence: CSVVLGAGTLPEQFF. The CDR3 DNA reads TGCAGCGTCGTCCTCGGGGCAGGAACCTTGCCTGAGCAGTTCTTC.

V gene TRBV30 combines with J gene TRBJ2-3; possibly TRBD1 for D (5 bases). With 5 bases removed from V and 2 bases from J, the gap between germline ends came to 14 bases. CDR1 and CDR2 (germline): GTSNPN, SVGIG (reference sequence). This CDR3 is 14 amino acids long. CDR3 residues: CAWERGASTDTQYF. The CDR3 coding sequence is TGTGCCTGGGAAAGGGGCGCTTCCACAGATACGCAGTATTTT. Variable domain in full (rest from reference TRBV30 and TRBJ2-3): SQTIHQWPATLVQPVGSPLSLECTVEGTSNPNLYWYRQAAGRGLQLLFYSVGIGQISSEVPQNLSASRPQDRQFILSSKKLLLSDSGFYLCAWERGASTDTQYFGPGTRLTVL.

This clonotype was counted a few times. This chain connects TRBV7-2 to TRBJ2-1; 10 bases map to TRBD2. The CDR3 is made up of 19 amino acids. Germline V gene data show CDR1 as SGHTA and CDR2 as FQGNSA. The V and J ends lost 7 bases and 7 bases, in that order; junction bases with no gene match: 22. This CDR3 reads CASTPGAGTSGIPWNEQFF. CDR3 DNA: TGTGCCAGCACCCCAGGGGCAGGTACTAGCGGGATCCCTTGGAATGAGCAGTTCTTC.

This clonotype occurred a few times. V usage is TRBV6-5 and J usage is TRBJ2-7; D gene uncertain. This CDR3 has 16 residues. Germline values: CDR1 MNHEY, CDR2 SVGAGI. V dropped 3 bases and J dropped 3 bases, with 18 bases sitting between them. CDR3 region: CASSYLLAVLFYEQYF. The CDR3 DNA reads as TGTGCCAGCAGTTATCTTCTGGCAGTCCTTTTCTACGAGCAGTACTTC.

There are many counts of this clonotype. The CDR3 DNA reads TGTGCCAGCAGTTTTGGGGACAGGGGCCACGAGCAGTACTTC. Protein sequence: CASSFGDRGHEQYF. The J gene is TRBJ2-7, the V gene TRBV12-3 or TRBV12-4; 10 positions agree with TRBD1. Losses at the gene ends were 3 bases for V and 5 bases for J; bases not matched to a gene: 4. There are 14 residues in the CDR3.

This clonotype was detected ten times or more. The rearrangement joins TRBV12-3 or TRBV12-4 to TRBJ2-2; D unresolved. The germline V and J ends were trimmed by 3 bases and 3 bases, with 8 bases remaining between them. The CDR3 is made up of 14 amino acids. The CDR3 loop is CASSLLRYTGELFF. DNA for the CDR3: TGTGCCAGCAGTTTGTTGAGATACACCGGGGAGCTGTTTTTT.

The V call is TRBV6-4, the J call TRBJ2-7; D gene ambiguous. Germline assignment: CDR1 MRHNA and CDR2 SNTAGT. The CDR3 has 15 residues. V was cut by 2 bases and J by 1 base, with 12 bases left in between. CDR3 sequence reads: CASSDPLRKSYEQYF. The CDR3, as DNA: TGTGCCAGCAGTGACCCTCTCAGGAAATCCTACGAGCAGTACTTC.

At least ten counts were recorded for this clonotype. The genes are TRBV20-1 and TRBJ2-1, with TRBD1 identical over 10 bases. This CDR3 is built from 13 residues. Trimming at V came to 5 bases and at J to 8 bases, leaving 6 bases not matched to a gene. The V gene's germline CDR1 is DFQATT and CDR2 SNEGSKA (reference sequence). In nucleotides, the CDR3 is TGCAGTGCTGCGGGACAGGGGAATGATGAGCAGTTCTTC. This codes for CSAAGQGNDEQFF.